The following is a TCR beta chain sequence with its context. Its antigen is not known. The sample is drawn from a study of cytomegalovirus exposure and HLA in healthy donors. The PCR had 60 Vbeta and 13 Jbeta primers. The authors' processing: Roughly 11 million shared chains were among roughly 81 million unique TCR beta chains counted in a later analysis. Libraries were prepared by immunoSEQ multiplex PCR; TCRdb keeps only in-frame clonotypes and omits some of them. V and J calls and clone size come straight from that table; D and trimming were deduced from the DNA. Among some 65,000 clones, roughly 60% were seen once, and the ten largest hold roughly 3.1%. Study-wide points: Productive status was seen about 87% or about 30% of the time for most TCR beta V segments in an earlier analysis.

The sample consisted of PBMCs. This clonotype was obtained from a man younger than 40 in good health and CMV-seronegative.

For the CDR3, the DNA is TGTGCCAGCAGGATGGACAGGTCCCTCTCTGGAAACACCATATATTTT. Encoded protein: CASRMDRSLSGNTIYF. The chain carries TRBV2 and TRBJ1-3; 7 nucleotides align to TRBD1. The V gene's germline CDR1 is SNHLY and CDR2 FYNNEI. V shed 6 bases, J shed 0 bases, and the junction held 8 bases outside the gene matches. The CDR3 totals 16 residues.